The 22 T cell receptor beta chains presented below share a single source sample, sequenced in a study of cytomegalovirus exposure and HLA in healthy donors. In the PCR, 60 Vbeta and 13 Jbeta primers were used. The data were produced by immunoSEQ multiplex PCR, yet TCRdb's version contains in-frame clones alone and is incomplete. There are 150,000 or so clones in the sample; nearly 80% occur only once, and almost 6.5% lies in the top ten. What was sequenced was PBMCs. The receptors here all came from a man in his forties or fifties in good health and CMV-seropositive.

V usage is TRBV27 and J usage is TRBJ2-2, with 10 bases identical to TRBD2. The V and J ends lost 5 bases and 4 bases, in that order; junction bases with no gene match: 7. This CDR3 comprises 16 residues. Germline CDR1 and CDR2: MNHEY and SMNVEV (reference sequence). The CDR3 sequence: CASSPLAGGSTGELFF. The CDR3 nucleotides are TGTGCCAGCAGTCCCTTAGCGGGAGGAAGCACCGGGGAGCTGTTTTTT.

V is TRBV2 and J is TRBJ2-2, with TRBD2 matching over 9 bases. This CDR3 has 16 residues. J gave up 1 base and V 2 bases, and 2 bases lay outside the gene matches. Germline assignment: CDR1 SNHLY and CDR2 FYNNEI. CDR3 bases: TGTGCCAGCAGTGAAAGCGGGAGGAGGAACACCGGGGAGCTGTTTTTT. This sequence encodes CASSESGRRNTGELFF. Complete variable domain (other parts from reference TRBV2 and TRBJ2-2): EPEVTQTPSHQVTQMGQEVILRCVPISNHLYFYWYRQILGQKVEFLVSFYNNEISEKSEIFDDQFSVERPDGSNFTLKIRSTKLEDSAMYFCASSESGRRNTGELFFGEGSRLTVL.

The gene calls are TRBV6-1 and TRBJ2-5, with D perhaps matching TRBD2 (5 bases). CDR1 and CDR2 (germline): MNHNS, SASEGT. Trimming took 3 bases from V and 2 from J, leaving 13 bases between them. The CDR3 covers 15 residues. CDR3 nucleotide sequence: TGTGCCAGCAGTGATATTTTCGGGGATCAAGAGACCCAGTACTTC. Residues: CASSDIFGDQETQYF.

V and J are TRBV2 and TRBJ2-7, with 7 bases that match TRBD1. The V and J ends lost 6 bases and 0 bases, in that order; junction bases with no gene match: 5. Germline V gene data show CDR1 as SNHLY and CDR2 as FYNNEI. This CDR3 comprises 14 residues. CDR3 sequence: CASSQGQYSYEQYF. CDR3 coding DNA: TGTGCCAGCAGCCAGGGACAGTACTCCTACGAGCAGTACTTC. Looking up the rest from reference TRBV2 and TRBJ2-7 gives the full variable domain: EPEVTQTPSHQVTQMGQEVILRCVPISNHLYFYWYRQILGQKVEFLVSFYNNEISEKSEIFDDQFSVERPDGSNFTLKIRSTKLEDSAMYFCASSQGQYSYEQYFGPGTRLTVT.

V is TRBV12-5 and J is TRBJ2-2; the D is unclear. V lost 8 bases and J 7 bases, leaving 14 bases between the germline ends. Germline CDR1 reads LGHNT; CDR2 reads FRNRAP. The CDR3 totals 13 residues. CDR3 region: CASQLDWIGELFF. Here the CDR3 DNA reads TGTGCTAGTCAGCTAGATTGGATCGGGGAGCTGTTTTTT.

The rearrangement links TRBV9 to TRBJ2-1; TRBD2 matches 14 bases. The CDR3 runs 16 residues. V lost 0 bases to trimming and J lost 7 bases; unmatched junction nucleotides: 3. The germline gives CDR1 SGDLS, CDR2 YYNGEE. Here the CDR3 reads CASSVVGTSGRNEQFF. In DNA form, the CDR3 reads TGTGCCAGCAGCGTAGTTGGGACTAGCGGGAGAAATGAGCAGTTCTTC.

This rearrangement joins TRBV19 to TRBJ1-1; D may be TRBD1 (6 bases). This CDR3 has 14 residues. V lost 3 bases, J lost 10 bases, and 18 bases lay in between. Germline-derived CDR1 and CDR2 are LNHDA and SQIVND (reference sequence). The CDR3 coding sequence is TGTGCCAGTAGTATGGGGCAGGGGCTCAATAGAGCTTTCTTT. It codes for CASSMGQGLNRAFF. The variable domain in full, completed from reference TRBV19 and TRBJ1-1, reads DGGITQSPKYLFRKEGQNVTLSCEQNLNHDAMYWYRQDPGQGLRLIYYSQIVNDFQKGDIAEGYSVSREKKESFPLTVTSAQKNPTAFYLCASSMGQGLNRAFFGQGTRLTVV.

This sequence joins TRBV10-3 and TRBJ1-5, with 7 positions matching TRBD1. V gave up 3 bases and J gave up 2 bases; unmatched junction bases: 4. CDR3 length: 15 residues. Germline V CDR1 and CDR2: ENHRY, SYGVKD. CDR3 residues: CAISEEGAGNQPQHF. The CDR3 DNA sequence: TGTGCCATCAGTGAAGAGGGGGCTGGCAATCAGCCCCAGCATTTT.

The V and J genes are TRBV7-9 and TRBJ2-1; TRBD2 matches at 7 bases. Unmatched junction bases numbered 7, after V lost 1 base and J lost 1 base. The CDR3 is 17 amino acids. CDR1 and CDR2 (germline): SEHNR, FQNEAQ (reference sequence). DNA for the CDR3: TGTGCCAGCAGCTTAGAAAGGCTAGCGGATTCCTACAATGAGCAGTTCTTC. Translated: CASSLERLADSYNEQFF. The full variable domain, completed using reference TRBV7-9 and TRBJ2-1, is DTGVSQNPRHKITKRGQNVTFRCDPISEHNRLYWYRQTLGQGPEFLTYFQNEAQLEKSRLLSDRFSAERPKGSFSTLEIQRTEQGDSAMYLCASSLERLADSYNEQFFGPGTRLTVL.

This clone was observed a few times. The chain employs TRBV11-1 and TRBJ2-1; 9 bases fit TRBD2. From germline, CDR1 is SGHAT and CDR2 FQDESV (reference sequence). The V and J ends lost 5 bases and 8 bases, in that order; junction bases with no gene match: 7. The CDR3 has 14 residues. The CDR3 region has the DNA TGTGCCAGCAGCCCAGCGGGAGGAGGCGATGAGCAGTTCTTC. Amino acids: CASSPAGGGDEQFF.

The chain recombines TRBV19 with TRBJ2-1, with 8 bases matching TRBD2. The CDR3 runs 14 residues. In germline, CDR1 is LNHDA, CDR2 SQIVND (reference sequence). The junction had 6 bases not matched to a gene; V was cut back by 6 bases and J by 5 bases. As DNA, the CDR3 is TGTGCCAGTAGCCCCGTAGCGGGGAACAATGAGCAGTTCTTC. It translates to CASSPVAGNNEQFF.

CDR3 in amino acids: CASSLINNEQFF. CDR3 nucleotide sequence: TGTGCCAGCAGCTTAATCAACAATGAGCAGTTCTTC. This chain joins TRBV7-9 and TRBJ2-1; D not certain. Trimming took off 2 bases at V and 5 bases at J, with 4 bases between the two ends. The CDR3 sequence is 12 residues long. CDR1 is SEHNR, CDR2 FQNEAQ, per germline (reference sequence).

V gene TRBV6-5 combines with J gene TRBJ1-4, with D possibly being TRBD1 (6 bases). The V and J ends lost 6 bases and 1 base respectively, with 9 bases between them. CDR1 and CDR2 (germline): MNHEY, SVGAGI. The CDR3 is made up of 14 amino acids. CDR3 residues: CASRHRVTNEKLFF. DNA for the CDR3: TGTGCCAGCAGGCACAGGGTAACTAATGAAAAACTGTTTTTT.

This rearrangement joins TRBV30 to TRBJ1-4, with D perhaps TRBD1 (5 bases). This CDR3 is built from 14 residues. Germline CDR1 is GTSNPN and CDR2 is SVGIG (reference sequence). Trimming left V 4 bases short and J 3 bases short, with 12 bases between. CDR3 sequence: CAWTLTGSNEKLFF. CDR3 DNA: TGTGCCTGGACCCTAACAGGTTCTAATGAAAAACTGTTTTTT.

This chain joins TRBV5-4 and TRBJ2-7; TRBD1 matches 8 bases. Germline-derived CDR1 and CDR2 are SGHNT and YYREEE (reference sequence). With 3 bases clipped from V and 5 bases from J, the junction kept 7 bases outside the gene matches. This CDR3 contains 14 residues. CDR3 loop: CASSSTGAGDEQYF. For the CDR3, the DNA is TGTGCCAGCAGCTCGACAGGGGCCGGGGACGAGCAGTACTTC.

On this clone: Compared with germline, one end of the junction differs, possibly owing to a read error. This chain connects TRBV5-1 to TRBJ2-6; TRBD1 might be the D (6 bases). The CDR3 spans 13 residues. Germline lookup yields CDR1 SGHRS and CDR2 YFSETQ. The CDR3 is CASSLSGANGLTF. CDR3 nucleotide sequence: TGCGCCAGCAGCTTGTCAGGGGCCAACGGCCTGACTTTC.

This chain links TRBV11-2 with TRBJ1-2; D is uncertain. V shed 4 bases and J shed 1 base, with 7 bases lying between them. The CDR3 has 13 residues. In germline, CDR1 is SGHAT, CDR2 FQNNGV. In nucleotides, the CDR3 is TGTGCCAGCAGCTCCACCAGTAACTATGGCTACACCTTC. Amino acid sequence: CASSSTSNYGYTF.

The chain is built from TRBV15 and TRBJ1-5; no reliable D call. V lost 3 bases, J lost 2 bases, and 11 bases lay in between. CDR3 size: 15 residues. The germline V gene encodes CDR1 LNHNV and CDR2 YYDKDF (reference sequence). This CDR3 is CATSSHARGNQPQHF. The CDR3 DNA reads TGTGCCACCAGCAGTCATGCGAGGGGCAATCAGCCCCAGCATTTT.

The chain joins TRBV19 to TRBJ2-3; D uncertain. Germline CDR1 is LNHDA and CDR2 is SQIVND (reference sequence). CDR3 length: 16 amino acids. The germline V and J ends were trimmed by 2 bases and 0 bases, with 12 bases remaining between them. Here the CDR3 reads CASSISVLSSTDTQYF. The CDR3 DNA follows: TGTGCCAGTAGTATATCGGTCCTTTCTAGCACAGATACGCAGTATTTT.

This chain uses TRBV5-4 with TRBJ2-5; TRBD2 matches at 10 bases. Per germline, CDR1 SGHNT and CDR2 YYREEE (reference sequence). The CDR3 has 16 residues. V lost 2 bases, J lost 5 bases, and 9 bases stayed unmatched. In DNA, the CDR3 is TGTGCCAGCAGCTTCGGGGCTAGCGGGAGTTTGGAGACCCAGTACTTC. Its translation is CASSFGASGSLETQYF.

This sequence joins TRBV6-5 and TRBJ2-7; 9 bases are shared with TRBD1. Germline assignment: CDR1 MNHEY and CDR2 SVGAGI. This CDR3 contains 13 residues. Unmatched junction bases numbered 5, after V lost 6 bases and J lost 5 bases. DNA for the CDR3: TGTGCCAGCAGCCACAGGGGGCGGGACGAGCAGTACTTC. It specifies CASSHRGRDEQYF.

The J gene is TRBJ1-5, the V gene TRBV6-1; a weak D match, TRBD1 (5 bases). CDR3 length: 14 amino acids. The germline gives CDR1 MNHNS, CDR2 SASEGT. With 5 bases removed from V and 3 bases from J, the gap between germline ends came to 11 bases. CDR3 coding DNA: TGTGCCAGCAGTCCTGGACAAGACAATCAGCCCCAGCATTTT. Translated: CASSPGQDNQPQHF.